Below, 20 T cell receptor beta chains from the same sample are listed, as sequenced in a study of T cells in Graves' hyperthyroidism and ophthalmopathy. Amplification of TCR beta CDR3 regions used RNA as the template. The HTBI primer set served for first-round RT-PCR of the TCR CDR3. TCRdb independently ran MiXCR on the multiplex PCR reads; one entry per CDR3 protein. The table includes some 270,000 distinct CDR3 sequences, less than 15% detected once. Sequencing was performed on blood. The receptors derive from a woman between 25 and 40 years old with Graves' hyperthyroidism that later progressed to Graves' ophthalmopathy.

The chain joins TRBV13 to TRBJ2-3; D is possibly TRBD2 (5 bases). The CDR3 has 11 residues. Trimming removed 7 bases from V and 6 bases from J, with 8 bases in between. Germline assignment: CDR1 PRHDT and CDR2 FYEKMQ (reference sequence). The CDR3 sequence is CASTWRDTQYF. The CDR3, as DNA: TGTGCCAGCACCTGGAGGGATACGCAGTATTTT.

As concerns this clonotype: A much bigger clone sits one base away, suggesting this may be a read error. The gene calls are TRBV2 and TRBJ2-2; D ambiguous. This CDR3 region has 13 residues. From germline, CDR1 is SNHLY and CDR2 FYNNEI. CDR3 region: CAISELYPGELFF. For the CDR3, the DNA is TGTGCCATCAGTGAGTTGTACCCCGGGGAGCTGTTTTTT.

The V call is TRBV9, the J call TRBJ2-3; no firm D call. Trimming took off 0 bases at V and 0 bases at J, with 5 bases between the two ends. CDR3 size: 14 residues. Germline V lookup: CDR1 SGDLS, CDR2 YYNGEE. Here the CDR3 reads CASSVEGSTDTQYF. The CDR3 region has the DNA TGTGCCAGCAGCGTAGAAGGTAGCACAGATACGCAGTATTTT.

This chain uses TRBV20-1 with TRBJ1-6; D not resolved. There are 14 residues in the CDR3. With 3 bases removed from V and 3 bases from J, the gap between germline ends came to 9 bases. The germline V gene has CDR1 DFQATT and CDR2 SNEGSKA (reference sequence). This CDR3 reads CSASQAVYNSPLHF. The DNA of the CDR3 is TGCAGTGCTAGCCAAGCGGTCTATAATTCACCCCTCCACTTT.

In nucleotides, the CDR3 is TGCAGTGCTAGGGGTGGACTAGCGGGAGACCCCAATGAGCAGTTCTTC. It is translated as CSARGGLAGDPNEQFF. V and J are TRBV20-1 and TRBJ2-1, with 13 bases that match TRBD2. The trim removed 3 bases at V and 6 bases at J, leaving 8 bases unmatched. This CDR3 is built from 16 residues. The germline CDR1 and CDR2 sequences are DFQATT and SNEGSKA (reference sequence).

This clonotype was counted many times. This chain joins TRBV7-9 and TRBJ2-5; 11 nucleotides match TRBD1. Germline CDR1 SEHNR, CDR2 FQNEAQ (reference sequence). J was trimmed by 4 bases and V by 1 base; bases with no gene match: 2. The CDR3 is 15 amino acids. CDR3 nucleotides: TGTGCCAGCAGCTTAGGCGGGACAGGGGGAGAGACCCAGTACTTC. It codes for CASSLGGTGGETQYF. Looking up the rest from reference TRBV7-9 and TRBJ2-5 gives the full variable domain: DTGVSQNPRHKITKRGQNVTFRCDPISEHNRLYWYRQTLGQGPEFLTYFQNEAQLEKSRLLSDRFSAERPKGSFSTLEIQRTEQGDSAMYLCASSLGGTGGETQYFGPGTRLLVL.

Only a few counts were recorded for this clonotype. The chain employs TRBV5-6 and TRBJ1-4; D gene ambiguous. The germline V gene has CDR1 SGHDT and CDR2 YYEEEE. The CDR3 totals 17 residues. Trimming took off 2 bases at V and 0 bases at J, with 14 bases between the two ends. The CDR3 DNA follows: TGTGCCAGCAGCTTCAGATCCTTTCCCGCAACTAATGAAAAACTGTTTTTT. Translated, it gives CASSFRSFPATNEKLFF.

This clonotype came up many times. The CDR3, as DNA: TGTGCCAGCAGCTTAATGGCGGGAGGCAGCTCCTACGAGCAGTACTTC. Amino acid sequence: CASSLMAGGSSYEQYF. This chain joins TRBV7-3 and TRBJ2-7, with TRBD2 identical over 8 bases. Germline CDR1 and CDR2: SGHTA and FQGTGA. V shed 1 base, J shed 0 bases, and the junction held 5 bases outside the gene matches. CDR3 size: 16 residues.

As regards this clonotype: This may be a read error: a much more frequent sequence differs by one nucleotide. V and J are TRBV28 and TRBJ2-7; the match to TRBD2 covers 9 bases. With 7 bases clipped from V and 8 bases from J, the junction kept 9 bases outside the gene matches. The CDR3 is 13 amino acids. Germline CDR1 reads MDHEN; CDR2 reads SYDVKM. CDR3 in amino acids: CASTLAGVDKQYF. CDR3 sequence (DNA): TGTGCCAGCACGTTAGCGGGAGTCGACAAGCAGTACTTC.

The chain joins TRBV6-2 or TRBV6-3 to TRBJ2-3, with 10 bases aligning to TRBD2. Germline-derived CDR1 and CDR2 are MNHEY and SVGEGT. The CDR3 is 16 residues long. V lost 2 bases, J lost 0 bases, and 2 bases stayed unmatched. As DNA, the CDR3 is TGTGCCAGCAGTTACGGGACTAGCGTAAGCACAGATACGCAGTATTTT. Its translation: CASSYGTSVSTDTQYF.

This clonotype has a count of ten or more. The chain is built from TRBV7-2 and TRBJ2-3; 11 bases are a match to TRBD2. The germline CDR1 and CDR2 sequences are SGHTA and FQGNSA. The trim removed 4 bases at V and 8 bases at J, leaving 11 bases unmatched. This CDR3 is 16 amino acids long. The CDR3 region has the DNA TGTGCCAGCAGCTCGGTCGCTAGCGGGAGGTCGGGTACGCAGTATTTT. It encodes CASSSVASGRSGTQYF.

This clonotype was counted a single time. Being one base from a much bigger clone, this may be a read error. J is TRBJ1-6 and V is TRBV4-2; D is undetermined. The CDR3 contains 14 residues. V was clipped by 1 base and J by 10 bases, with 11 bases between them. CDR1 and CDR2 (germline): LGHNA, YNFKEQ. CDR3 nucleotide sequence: TGTGCCAGCAGCCAAGGGAGGTCTGGGTCACCCCTCCACTTT. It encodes CASSQGRSGSPLHF.

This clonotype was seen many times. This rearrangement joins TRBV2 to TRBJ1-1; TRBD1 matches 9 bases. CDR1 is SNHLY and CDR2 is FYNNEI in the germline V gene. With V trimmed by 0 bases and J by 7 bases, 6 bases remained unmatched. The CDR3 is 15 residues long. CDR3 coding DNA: TGTGCCAGCAGTGAAGCACTTAGGACAGGGGTTGAAGCTTTCTTT. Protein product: CASSEALRTGVEAFF. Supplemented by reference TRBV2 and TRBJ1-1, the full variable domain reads EPEVTQTPSHQVTQMGQEVILRCVPISNHLYFYWYRQILGQKVEFLVSFYNNEISEKSEIFDDQFSVERPDGSNFTLKIRSTKLEDSAMYFCASSEALRTGVEAFFGQGTRLTVV.

The CDR3 loop is CASRSPGLSYEQYF. The CDR3 DNA reads TGTGCCAGTAGATCCCCGGGCCTCTCCTACGAGCAGTACTTC. The J gene is TRBJ2-7, the V gene TRBV19; no clear D gene. Between the trimmed V and J ends, which lost 6 bases and 0 bases, there was a span of 12 bases. Germline CDR1 is LNHDA and CDR2 is SQIVND (reference sequence). This CDR3 contains 14 residues.

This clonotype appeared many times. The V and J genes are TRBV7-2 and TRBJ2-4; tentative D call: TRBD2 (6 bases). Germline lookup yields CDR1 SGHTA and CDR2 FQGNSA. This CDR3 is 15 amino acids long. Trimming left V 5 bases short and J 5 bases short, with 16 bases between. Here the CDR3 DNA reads TGTGCCAGCAGCCCGGTCGGGAGTAAGCAAAACATTCAGTACTTC. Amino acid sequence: CASSPVGSKQNIQYF.

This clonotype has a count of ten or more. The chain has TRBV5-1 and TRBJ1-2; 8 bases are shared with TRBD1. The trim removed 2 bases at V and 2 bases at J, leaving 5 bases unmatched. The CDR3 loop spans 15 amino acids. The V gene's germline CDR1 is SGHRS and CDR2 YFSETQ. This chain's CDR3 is CASSLGPGGNYGYTF. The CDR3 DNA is TGCGCCAGCAGCTTAGGGCCAGGGGGCAACTATGGCTACACCTTC.

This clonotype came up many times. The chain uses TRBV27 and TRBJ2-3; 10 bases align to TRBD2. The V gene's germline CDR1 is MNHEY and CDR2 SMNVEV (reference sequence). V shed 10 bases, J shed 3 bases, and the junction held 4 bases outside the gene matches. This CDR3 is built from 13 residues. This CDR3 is CAMLAGVTDTQYF. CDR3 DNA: TGTGCCATGCTAGCGGGAGTGACAGATACGCAGTATTTT.

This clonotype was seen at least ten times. CDR3: CASSLLGLGTDHMNTEAFF. The CDR3, as DNA: TGTGCCAGCAGCTTGCTCGGCCTCGGGACAGACCACATGAACACTGAAGCTTTCTTT. This sequence joins TRBV7-9 and TRBJ1-1, with 7 bases aligning to TRBD1. The CDR3 runs 19 residues. With 3 bases clipped from V and 0 bases from J, the junction kept 16 bases outside the gene matches. Germline V CDR1 and CDR2: SEHNR, FQNEAQ (reference sequence).

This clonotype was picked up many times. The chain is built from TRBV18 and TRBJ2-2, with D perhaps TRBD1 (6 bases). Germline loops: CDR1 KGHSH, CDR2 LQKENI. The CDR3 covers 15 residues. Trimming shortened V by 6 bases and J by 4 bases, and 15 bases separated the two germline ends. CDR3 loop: CASSRSLQGTGELFF. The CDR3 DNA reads TGTGCCAGCTCCCGTTCGTTACAGGGCACCGGGGAGCTGTTTTTT.

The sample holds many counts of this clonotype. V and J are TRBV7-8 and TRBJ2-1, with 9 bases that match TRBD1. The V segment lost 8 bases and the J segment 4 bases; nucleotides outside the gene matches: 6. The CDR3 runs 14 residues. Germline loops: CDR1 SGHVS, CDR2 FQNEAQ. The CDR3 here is CASDPGQGYNEQFF. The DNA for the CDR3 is TGTGCCAGCGACCCGGGACAGGGATACAATGAGCAGTTCTTC.